This T cell receptor (beta chain) was observed in a study of regulatory T cells in long-lasting Graves disease. Study-level information: The term persistent Graves' disease signified upward of 5 years on antithyroid drugs with positive TSH receptor antibodies.

This clonotype came up many times. Germline CDR1 WNHNN, CDR2 SYGVQD (reference sequence). CDR3 length: 12 residues. Trimming pared 3 bases from V and 10 bases from J, leaving 13 bases between. Construction of TCR beta libraries relied on iRepertoire HTBI primers and on Arm-PCR targeting CDR3 regions. TCRdb reanalysed the multiplex PCR reads using MiXCR and keeps one entry per CDR3 protein. Seen here are 400,000 or so distinct CDR3 sequences, roughly 20% observed once, and the top ten hold about 20%. The sample's time point: persistent/refractory GD, antithyroid drugs over 5 years with positive TRAb. Construction of the TCR library relied on RNA isolated from PBMCs.

The chain combines TRBV10-1 with TRBJ2-7; TRBD2 is a possible D gene (5 bases). Sequencing used peripheral blood mononuclear cells (PBMCs), obtained when the disease was refractory, from a patient treated with antithyroid drugs. The clonotype was recovered from a female donor with Graves disease. CDR3 region: CASSDTRERQYF. The CDR3 DNA follows: TGCGCCAGCAGTGATACAAGGGAGCGACAGTACTTC.